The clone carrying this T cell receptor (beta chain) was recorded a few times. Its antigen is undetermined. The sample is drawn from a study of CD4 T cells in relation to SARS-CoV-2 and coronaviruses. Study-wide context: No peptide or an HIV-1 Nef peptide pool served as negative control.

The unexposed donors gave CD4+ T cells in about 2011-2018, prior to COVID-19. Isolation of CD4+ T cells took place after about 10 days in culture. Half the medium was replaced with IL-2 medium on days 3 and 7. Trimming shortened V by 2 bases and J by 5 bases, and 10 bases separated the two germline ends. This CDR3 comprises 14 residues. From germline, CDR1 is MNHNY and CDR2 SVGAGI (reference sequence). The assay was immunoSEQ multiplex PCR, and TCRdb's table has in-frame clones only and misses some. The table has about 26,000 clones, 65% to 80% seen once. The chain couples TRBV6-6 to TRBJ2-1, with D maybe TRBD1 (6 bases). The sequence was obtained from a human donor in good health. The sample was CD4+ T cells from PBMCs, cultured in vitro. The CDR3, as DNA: TGTGCCAGCAGTTACCGGGACACAAACAATGAGCAGTTCTTC. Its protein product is CASSYRDTNNEQFF.